This T cell receptor (beta chain) is drawn from a study of CD8+CD57+ T cells in acquired aplastic anemia. On the study more broadly: Mean DNA quantity obtained from sorted CD4+ and CD8+ cells was about 3.5 ug. The study, taken as a whole, reports: Levels of CD8+ Simpson's diversity were not significantly distinct in patients versus controls. Researchers report that around 29 CD8+ CDR3 sequences appeared in both patients and controls.

Of note for this clonotype: Its antigen is not known.

The CDR3 extends over 14 amino acids. Germline trimming cut 6 bases from V and 7 bases from J; bases unmatched to any gene: 5. Germline CDR1 and CDR2: MRHNA and SNTAGT. Genomic DNA provided the template from which TCR beta VDJ and CDR3 profiles were obtained. A single record per CDR3 protein comes from TCRdb applying MiXCR to the reads. The sample holds 200,000 to 250,000 distinct CDR3 sequences, over 60% seen once. The chain carries TRBV6-4 and TRBJ1-6; 8 nucleotides line up with TRBD1. The sample consisted of sorted CD4+, CD8+, or CD8+CD57+ T cells (not recorded which) from PBMCs. The TCR originated in a human donor in good health. DNA for the CDR3: TGTGCCAGCAGCGCGGACAGGGACAATTCACCCCTCCACTTT. It yields the protein CASSADRDNSPLHF.